This passage covers 22 T cell receptor beta chains from one sample sequenced in a study of blood T cell repertoires in COVID-19. Sequenced by immunoSEQ multiplex PCR; TCRdb stores in-frame clones only, minus some. The data hold approximately 260,000 clones, with roughly 83% observed a single time. Sample: peripheral blood. These receptors were taken from an elderly woman with acute or convalescent COVID-19.

CDR3 sequence (DNA): TGTGCCAGTAGTGCCCGAGGCTCCTATGGCTACACCTTC. Its translation: CASSARGSYGYTF. V and J are TRBV19 and TRBJ1-2; D remains ambiguous. The CDR3 consists of 13 residues. Trimming shortened V by 5 bases and J by 4 bases, and 11 bases separated the two germline ends. Germline CDR1 is LNHDA and CDR2 is SQIVND (reference sequence).

The chain recombines TRBV7-2 with TRBJ2-1, with D perhaps matching TRBD1 (5 bases). V was clipped by 0 bases and J by 6 bases, with 9 bases between them. Germline V gene sequence: CDR1 SGHTA, CDR2 FQGNSA. This CDR3 has 14 amino acids. The CDR3, as DNA: TGTGCCAGCAGCTTAGCGACAGAGATCAATGAGCAGTTCTTC. This codes for CASSLATEINEQFF. The full variable domain, rest sourced from reference TRBV7-2 and TRBJ2-1, is GAGVSQSPSNKVTEKGKDVELRCDPISGHTALYWYRQSLGQGLEFLIYFQGNSAPDKSGLPSDRFSAERTGGSVSTLTIQRTQQEDSAVYLCASSLATEINEQFFGPGTRLTVL.

The gene calls are TRBV12-3 or TRBV12-4 and TRBJ1-5; tentative D call: TRBD1 (5 bases). Trimming took off 7 bases at V and 6 bases at J, with 13 bases between the two ends. The CDR3 runs 13 residues. CDR3 sequence: CASTASGGQPQHF. In DNA form, the CDR3 reads TGTGCCAGCACCGCGTCGGGGGGTCAGCCCCAGCATTTT.

The chain has TRBV27 and TRBJ2-1, with TRBD1 matching 8 bases. Germline-derived CDR1 and CDR2 are MNHEY and SMNVEV (reference sequence). This CDR3 has 16 residues. The V and J ends lost 2 bases and 9 bases, in that order; junction bases with no gene match: 12. In DNA form, the CDR3 reads TGTGCCAGCAGTTTAGACAGGGGACTGGCGCCGGGTGAGCAGTTCTTC. Amino acid sequence: CASSLDRGLAPGEQFF.

The chain joins TRBV5-1 to TRBJ2-3; 10 bases agree with TRBD2. Germline values: CDR1 SGHRS, CDR2 YFSETQ. J lost 0 bases, V lost 2 bases, and 6 bases had no gene match. The CDR3 has 17 residues. CDR3 bases: TGCGCCAGCAGCTTCGGGACTAGCGCGGCTAGCACAGATACGCAGTATTTT. This sequence encodes CASSFGTSAASTDTQYF.

V usage is TRBV25-1 and J usage is TRBJ1-3; the D gene is possibly TRBD1 (6 bases). V shed 2 bases and J shed 0 bases, with 14 bases lying between them. CDR1 is MGHDK and CDR2 is SYGVNS in the germline V gene. This CDR3 spans 17 amino acids. CDR3 in DNA: TGTGCCAGCAGTGAACTGACAGGCGATAACTCTGGAAACACCATATATTTT. This sequence encodes CASSELTGDNSGNTIYF.

This clone came up once. V usage is TRBV12-5 and J usage is TRBJ2-7; D is unclear. The germline CDR1 and CDR2 sequences are LGHNT and FRNRAP. This CDR3 is built from 12 residues. V lost 2 bases and J lost 4, with 6 bases in between. CDR3 coding DNA: TGTGCTAGTGGTTTGTACGGTTACGAGCAGTACTTC. Translation: CASGLYGYEQYF.

This clone has only one observation. The rearrangement joins TRBV7-9 to TRBJ1-4, with 7 bases aligning to TRBD1. The junction had 11 bases not matched to a gene; V was cut back by 3 bases and J by 4 bases. The germline V gene encodes CDR1 SEHNR and CDR2 FQNEAQ (reference sequence). This CDR3 is 17 amino acids long. The CDR3 here is CASSFAYSGQNNEKLFF. The CDR3 DNA reads TGTGCCAGCAGCTTCGCCTATTCGGGACAGAATAATGAAAAACTGTTTTTT.

This clone was counted only a few times. The chain combines TRBV9 with TRBJ2-2, with 9 bases aligning to TRBD1. V lost 8 bases, J lost 1 base, and 6 bases stayed unmatched. Germline V gene sequence: CDR1 SGDLS, CDR2 YYNGEE. The CDR3 contains 15 residues. The CDR3 loop is CASHPGQGNTGELFF. CDR3 nucleotides: TGTGCCAGTCATCCGGGACAGGGGAACACCGGGGAGCTGTTTTTT.

The rearrangement uses TRBV6-5 and TRBJ1-1, with 7 bases that match TRBD1. Germline values: CDR1 MNHEY, CDR2 SVGAGI. The CDR3 loop spans 13 amino acids. Trimming at V came to 6 bases and at J to 2 bases, leaving 3 bases not matched to a gene. The CDR3 sequence: CASRGTANTEAFF. CDR3 bases: TGTGCCAGCAGGGGGACAGCCAACACTGAAGCTTTCTTT.

This clone occurred once. CDR3 in DNA: TGTGCCAGTAGGAGCGGGGGCGAGGTAGCTTTCTTT. This codes for CASRSGGEVAFF. V and J are TRBV19 and TRBJ1-1, with D possibly matching TRBD1 (6 bases). The ends were cut back, 6 bases at V and 10 bases at J, with 15 bases in the middle. The CDR3 contains 12 residues. Per germline, CDR1 LNHDA and CDR2 SQIVND (reference sequence).

This clone was recorded only once. The CDR3 is CSASSLLRGSTDTQYF. The CDR3 DNA follows: TGCAGTGCTAGTTCCTTGCTCAGGGGGTCGACAGATACGCAGTATTTT. The chain combines TRBV20-1 with TRBJ2-3; 7 nucleotides match TRBD1. Per germline, CDR1 DFQATT and CDR2 SNEGSKA (reference sequence). J gave up 3 bases and V 3 bases, and 12 bases lay outside the gene matches. CDR3 length: 16 amino acids.

The CDR3 coding sequence is TGTGGCGGTGGCGGGGAGAATGAAAAACTGTTTTTT. Encoded protein: CGGGGENEKLFF. The chain couples TRBV30 to TRBJ1-4, with D unclear. There are 12 residues in the CDR3. CDR1 is GTSNPN, CDR2 SVGIG, per germline (reference sequence).

The chain carries TRBV6-5 and TRBJ1-1; possible D gene TRBD1, 6 bases. Trimming removed 6 bases from V and 1 base from J, with 12 bases in between. CDR1 is MNHEY and CDR2 is SVGAGI in the germline V gene. The CDR3 extends over 14 amino acids. CDR3 sequence: CASRVGQTNTEAFF. The CDR3 DNA sequence: TGTGCCAGCAGGGTTGGACAGACGAACACTGAAGCTTTCTTT.

This clone was detected only a few times. The chain carries TRBV3-1 (or the pseudogene TRBV3-2) and TRBJ2-1; possible D gene TRBD2, 5 bases. Germline assignment: CDR1 LGHDT and CDR2 YNNKEL (reference sequence). Trimming removed 0 bases from V and 11 bases from J, with 11 bases in between. There are 13 residues in the CDR3. The CDR3 DNA is TGTGCCAGCAGCCAAGATCCGGAGCGGAAGCAGTTCTTC. Translating gives CASSQDPERKQFF.

This clone was found once. The chain carries TRBV6-5 and TRBJ2-2, with TRBD1 matching over 7 bases. In germline, CDR1 is MNHEY, CDR2 SVGAGI. After removal of 6 bases from V and 5 bases from J, the junction contained 3 bases not matched to a gene. The CDR3 runs to 13 residues. The CDR3 nucleotides read TGTGCCAGCAGGAACAGGGGTACCGGGGAGCTGTTTTTT. The encoded protein is CASRNRGTGELFF.

The chain joins TRBV10-3 to TRBJ2-7; TRBD1 matches at 7 bases. Per the germline V gene, CDR1 is ENHRY and CDR2 is SYGVKD. The CDR3 runs 15 residues. The V and J ends lost 3 bases and 3 bases, in that order; junction bases with no gene match: 8. DNA for the CDR3: TGTGCCATCAGTGAAGGGACAGTAGGAAACTACGAGCAGTACTTC. It translates to CAISEGTVGNYEQYF.

The chain carries TRBV2 and TRBJ1-5; D unclear. This CDR3 is 13 amino acids long. Deletions cut 4 bases from V and 6 bases from J, with 10 bases between. Looked up from germline, CDR1 is SNHLY and CDR2 is FYNNEI. The CDR3 region has the DNA TGTGCCAGCAGTGTCGGTGGGCGTCAGCCCCAGCATTTT. Translated, it gives CASSVGGRQPQHF.

The chain has TRBV19 and TRBJ2-3; the D is unclear. Germline loops: CDR1 LNHDA, CDR2 SQIVND (reference sequence). V lost 4 bases, J lost 2 bases, and 13 bases lay in between. The CDR3 runs to 15 residues. CDR3 in amino acids: CASSNDFYPTDTQYF. CDR3 bases: TGTGCCAGTAGTAACGACTTCTACCCCACAGATACGCAGTATTTT.

This chain connects TRBV27 to TRBJ1-5, with 10 nucleotides matching TRBD1. Germline V gene lookup returns CDR1 MNHEY and CDR2 SMNVEV (reference sequence). The CDR3 covers 17 residues. V trimming: 5 bases; J trimming: 1 base; junction bases outside the gene matches: 8. CDR3 coding DNA: TGTGCCAGCAGTCCCTGGACAGGGGGAGGAAGCAATCAGCCCCAGCATTTT. Translated: CASSPWTGGGSNQPQHF.

The chain joins TRBV3-1 (or the pseudogene TRBV3-2) to TRBJ2-2; no clear D. The CDR3 extends over 15 amino acids. Trimming removed 0 bases from V and 4 bases from J, with 9 bases in between. Per the germline V gene, CDR1 is LGHDT and CDR2 is YNNKEL (reference sequence). CDR3 bases: TGTGCCAGCAGCCAAGAGGGCTTTGGCACCGGGGAGCTGTTTTTT. Protein sequence: CASSQEGFGTGELFF.

The V gene is TRBV19, the J gene TRBJ1-2, with 7 bases matching TRBD1. The CDR3 is 14 amino acids. CDR1 and CDR2 (germline): LNHDA, SQIVND (reference sequence). V dropped 5 bases and J dropped 3; count of bases not matched to a gene: 6. Here the CDR3 DNA reads TGTGCCAGTAGTGCCCAGGGGGATGACTATGGCTACACCTTC. This sequence encodes CASSAQGDDYGYTF.